This T cell receptor (beta chain) was identified during a study of T cells after yellow fever vaccination. General study points: After the booster, 96% of CD4 and just over 85% of CD8 primary-response clones were re-detected. Clonotypes found in both CD4 and CD8 compartments made up a small share. Compared with primary, the secondary response was weaker and peaked at day 5, not 15.

This clonotype was observed a few times. What it binds is unknown. The germline V gene has CDR1 SGDLS and CDR2 YYNGEE. The CDR3 is 14 residues long. V shed 3 bases and J 5 bases; nucleotides not matched to a gene: 1. TCR cDNA, made by 5'RACE template switching, carried an added universal primer site and UMIs. TCRdb ran MiXCR on the 5' RACE reads and lists one entry per CDR3 protein. This sample has some 350,000 distinct CDR3 sequences; 8.7% occur once, and the top ten carry approximately 18%. Here the sequenced sample was PBMCs, taken on the day of the first yellow fever vaccination. This rearrangement joins TRBV9 to TRBJ2-5; TRBD2 aligns across 13 bases. This TCR came from a man between 18 and 35 years old who received the YFV17D yellow fever vaccine. The CDR3 bases are TGTGCCAGCAGCGGGACTAGCGGGGGTGAGACCCAGTACTTC. Protein sequence: CASSGTSGGETQYF.